The clone carrying this TCR beta chain was detected only a few times. The data derive from a study of blood T cell repertoires in COVID-19. Study background: The origin of the acute and convalescent COVID-19 samples was the United States, Italy and Spain. T cells, B-cell-depleted T cells, or PBMCs supplied cDNA or gDNA.

Original methodology: Reference gene primer amplification gave nucleated cell count estimates. Generated by immunoSEQ multiplex PCR, the TCRdb table keeps only in-frame clones and is missing some. V and J calls and clone size come straight from that table; D and trimming were deduced from the DNA. The table has about 96,000 clones, 65% to 85% seen once; the top ten hold 17%. Trimming removed 6 bases from V and 4 bases from J, with 8 bases in between. The germline CDR1 and CDR2 sequences are MDHEN and SYDVKM. CDR3 length: 12 residues. The receptor's source is a woman in her sixties with acute or convalescent COVID-19. The chain has TRBV28 and TRBJ2-3, with D possibly TRBD1 on 6 matching bases. Sequences were obtained from peripheral blood. The CDR3 loop reads CASRQGPDTQYF. Written as DNA, the CDR3 is TGTGCCAGCAGACAGGGACCAGATACGCAGTATTTT.